The 12 T cell receptor beta chains given below trace back to one sample, sequenced in a study of T cells in Graves' hyperthyroidism and ophthalmopathy. Amplification of TCR beta CDR3 regions was performed using RNA transcripts as template. Carried out on the TCR CDR3, a first-round RT-PCR used the HTBI primer set. TCRdb reprocessed the multiplex PCR reads with MiXCR, giving one entry per CDR3 protein. The table includes around 620,000 distinct CDR3 sequences, roughly 16% detected once. What was sequenced was blood. These receptors all come from a woman between 25 and 40 years old with Graves' hyperthyroidism.

The chain carries TRBV28 and TRBJ1-3, with D maybe TRBD1 (5 bases). Trimming removed 4 bases from V and 3 bases from J, with 16 bases in between. The CDR3 has 16 amino acids. Germline V gene sequence: CDR1 MDHEN, CDR2 SYDVKM. The CDR3 DNA sequence: TGTGCCAGCAGTTGGGAACAGGCGAGTAGTGGAAACACCATATATTTT. This translates into CASSWEQASSGNTIYF.

This clonotype was detected many times. The genes are TRBV27 and TRBJ1-4; D perhaps matches TRBD1 (5 bases). Germline CDR1 is MNHEY and CDR2 is SMNVEV (reference sequence). The CDR3 is 13 residues long. Trimming removed 8 bases from V and 4 bases from J, with 11 bases in between. The CDR3 spells CASSRQFNEKLFF. In DNA, the CDR3 is TGTGCCAGCTCACGACAGTTTAATGAAAAACTGTTTTTT.

CDR3 amino acids: CASGLIGPSYNEQFF. DNA for the CDR3: TGTGCCAGCGGCCTGATCGGACCTTCCTACAATGAGCAGTTCTTC. The V call is TRBV2, the J call TRBJ2-1, with no clear D. With 8 bases removed from V and 1 base from J, the gap between germline ends came to 15 bases. CDR1 is SNHLY, CDR2 FYNNEI, per germline. The CDR3 has 15 residues.

As to this clonotype: A read error is possible here, since a much larger clone lies one base away. The DNA for the CDR3 is TGCAGTGTCGGGGCTTCGTATCCCTACGAGCAGTACTTC. This gives the protein CSVGASYPYEQYF. The rearrangement links TRBV20-1 to TRBJ2-7; D could derive from TRBD1 or TRBD2 (5 bases each). With 7 bases removed from V and 2 bases from J, the gap between germline ends came to 15 bases. The CDR3 spans 13 residues. Germline lookup yields CDR1 DFQATT and CDR2 SNEGSKA (reference sequence).

This clonotype was observed many times. This chain links TRBV2 with TRBJ2-7; 7 nucleotides align to TRBD1. CDR1 and CDR2 (germline): SNHLY, FYNNEI. CDR3 length: 16 amino acids. V was clipped by 3 bases and J by 3 bases; unmatched bases: 11. The CDR3 loop is CASSDLFGDSFYEQYF. CDR3 DNA: TGTGCCAGCAGTGATCTGTTCGGGGACAGTTTCTACGAGCAGTACTTC.

This clonotype was counted ten times or more. This chain links TRBV11-2 with TRBJ2-1; D is perhaps TRBD2 (6 bases). V lost 4 bases, J lost 1 base, and 14 bases lay in between. Germline loops: CDR1 SGHAT, CDR2 FQNNGV. The CDR3 runs to 16 residues. The CDR3 here is CASSSARTISYNEQFF. CDR3 nucleotides: TGTGCCAGCAGCTCCGCCAGGACTATTTCCTACAATGAGCAGTTCTTC.

The chain couples TRBV10-3 to TRBJ2-1; D ambiguous. V lost 7 bases and J 9 bases, leaving 10 bases between the germline ends. This CDR3 contains 11 residues. Germline CDR1 and CDR2: ENHRY and SYGVKD. CDR3 DNA: TGTGCCATCAACGCGCTGGGTGAGCAGTTCTTC. Encoded protein: CAINALGEQFF.

The chain uses TRBV5-4 and TRBJ2-1; D ambiguous. Between the trimmed V and J ends, which lost 4 bases and 5 bases, there was a span of 10 bases. This CDR3 has 13 amino acids. Germline loops: CDR1 SGHNT, CDR2 YYREEE (reference sequence). The CDR3 reads CASSPVVNNEQFF. The CDR3 nucleotides read TGTGCCAGCAGCCCGGTAGTCAACAATGAGCAGTTCTTC.

As to this clonotype: A much larger clone lies one base from this, so it may be a read error. CDR3 bases: TGTGCCAACGGCGGTGCAGGCAATCAGCCCCAGCATTTT. This codes for CANGGAGNQPQHF. The chain recombines TRBV28 with TRBJ1-5, with D unclear. The CDR3 consists of 13 residues. CDR1 is MDHEN and CDR2 is SYDVKM in the germline V gene. V shed 10 bases and J shed 2 bases, with 12 bases lying between them.

This clonotype was detected a few times. The J gene is TRBJ2-7, the V gene TRBV2; D might be TRBD2 (6 bases). Germline loops: CDR1 SNHLY, CDR2 FYNNEI. The CDR3 totals 15 residues. V gave up 8 bases and J gave up 0 bases, with 17 bases separating them. The CDR3: CASDKGGKSSYEQYF. The CDR3 DNA reads TGTGCCAGCGATAAAGGCGGGAAGAGCTCCTACGAGCAGTACTTC.

J is TRBJ2-1 and V is TRBV4-1; D is uncertain. This CDR3 is built from 15 residues. Germline CDR1 reads MGHRA; CDR2 reads YSYEKL. Trimming took off 0 bases at V and 5 bases at J, with 11 bases between the two ends. Written as DNA, the CDR3 is TGCGCCAGCAGCCAAGATCTCTCCCAACACAATGAGCAGTTCTTC. It encodes CASSQDLSQHNEQFF.

This clonotype was observed at least ten times. The chain has TRBV10-3 and TRBJ2-5; TRBD2 might be the D (6 bases). The germline gives CDR1 ENHRY, CDR2 SYGVKD. V shed 6 bases and J shed 2 bases, with 13 bases lying between them. This CDR3 is 14 amino acids long. The CDR3 sequence: CAIRGWGDQETQYF. Written as DNA, the CDR3 is TGTGCCATCAGGGGGTGGGGGGATCAAGAGACCCAGTACTTC.